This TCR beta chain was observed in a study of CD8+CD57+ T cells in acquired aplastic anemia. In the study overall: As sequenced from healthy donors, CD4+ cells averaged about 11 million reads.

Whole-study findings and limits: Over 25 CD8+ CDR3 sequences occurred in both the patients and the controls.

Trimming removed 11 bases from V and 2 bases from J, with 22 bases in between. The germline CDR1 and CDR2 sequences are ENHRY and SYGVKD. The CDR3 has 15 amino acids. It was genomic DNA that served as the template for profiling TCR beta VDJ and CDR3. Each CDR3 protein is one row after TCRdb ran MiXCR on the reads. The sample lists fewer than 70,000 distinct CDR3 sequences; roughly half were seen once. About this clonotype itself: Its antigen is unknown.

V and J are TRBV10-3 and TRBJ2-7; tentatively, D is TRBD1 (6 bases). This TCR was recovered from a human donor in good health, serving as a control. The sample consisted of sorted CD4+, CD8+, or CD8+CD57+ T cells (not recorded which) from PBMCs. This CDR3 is CASEDRTKLTYEQYF. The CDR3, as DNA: TGTGCCTCTGAAGACAGGACGAAGCTTACCTACGAGCAGTACTTC.